The clone carrying this TCR beta chain was observed many times. The antigen remains unidentified. According to the study, genomic DNA was the template for TCR beta VDJ and CDR3 profiling. TCRdb reprocessed the reads via MiXCR and lists one record per CDR3 protein. The sample lists roughly 420,000 distinct CDR3 sequences, 65% to 80% occurring once. This entry is derived from a study of CD8+CD57+ T cells in acquired aplastic anemia. Study-wide results and limits: Common to patients and controls were 25 to 30 CD8+ CDR3 sequences.

Germline values: CDR1 MGHRA, CDR2 YSYEKL. The CDR3 consists of 15 residues. V lost 5 bases to trimming and J lost 3 bases, with 14 bases between them. The chain combines TRBV4-1 with TRBJ1-5; D is possibly TRBD1 (5 bases). Sequences were obtained from sorted CD4+, CD8+, or CD8+CD57+ T cells (not recorded which) from PBMCs. The TCR was taken from a human donor in good health, serving as a control. Written as DNA, the CDR3 is TGCGCCAGCAGCGCGACCGGGACGGACAATCAGCCCCAGCATTTT. It specifies CASSATGTDNQPQHF.